Following are 27 T cell receptor beta chains from one sample sequenced in a study of shared clonotypes between healthy human individuals. The protocol was immunoSEQ multiplex PCR, while the TCRdb copy is restricted to in-frame clones and leaves out a portion. The sample holds approximately 350,000 clones, 90% to 98% seen once. The sequencing sample was made of memory CD8+ T cells sorted from blood. The subset was: CD45RO+ cells pooled with CCR7-negative TemRA cells. These receptors all stem from a man aged 25 to 40 in good health.

This chain links TRBV9 with TRBJ2-1; D possibly matches TRBD1 or TRBD2 (5 bases each). V was pared by 2 bases and J by 13 bases, with 22 bases between. The CDR3 contains 15 residues. Germline loops: CDR1 SGDLS, CDR2 YYNGEE. As DNA, the CDR3 is TGTGCCAGCAGCGTCATTTCTCGGTTCGGGGCAGAACAGTTCTTC. It encodes CASSVISRFGAEQFF.

A single count supports this clone. This chain joins TRBV5-4 and TRBJ2-7; 8 bases align to TRBD2. Germline loops: CDR1 SGHNT, CDR2 YYREEE (reference sequence). V shed 5 bases, J shed 2 bases, and the junction held 6 bases outside the gene matches. The CDR3 has 14 residues. DNA of the CDR3: TGTGCCAGCAGGCGGGCGGGAGGACCCTACGAGCAGTACTTC. This codes for CASRRAGGPYEQYF.

To note about this clone: Other DNA sequences in this sample translate to the same CDR3. This chain uses TRBV7-3 with TRBJ2-1; D gene ambiguous. There are 13 residues in the CDR3. Germline-derived CDR1 and CDR2 are SGHTA and FQGTGA. Between the trimmed V and J ends, which lost 2 bases and 4 bases, there was a span of 6 bases. In DNA, the CDR3 is TGTGCCAGCAGCTTAGGGCTATACAATGAGCAGTTCTTC. It translates to CASSLGLYNEQFF.

The CDR3 protein is CASSIIDRGATEAFF. In DNA, the CDR3 is TGTGCCAGTAGTATAATTGACAGGGGGGCCACTGAAGCTTTCTTT. This chain uses TRBV19 with TRBJ1-1; 9 bases are shared with TRBD1. The CDR3 length is 15 residues. The germline gives CDR1 LNHDA, CDR2 SQIVND (reference sequence). V gave up 2 bases and J gave up 4 bases; unmatched junction bases: 5.

This chain uses TRBV28 with TRBJ2-1; 8 nucleotides align to TRBD2. The CDR3 runs to 18 residues. Looked up from germline, CDR1 is MDHEN and CDR2 is SYDVKM. Trimming cost V 2 bases and J 0 bases; bases outside gene matches: 9. This chain's CDR3 is CASSLLGLALSSYNEQFF. For the CDR3, the DNA is TGTGCCAGCAGTTTACTCGGACTAGCTTTAAGCTCCTACAATGAGCAGTTCTTC.

Concerning this clone itself: The sample contains more than one DNA sequence encoding this CDR3. V gene TRBV5-1 combines with J gene TRBJ1-4; D may be TRBD1 (6 bases). CDR3 length: 14 amino acids. V was clipped by 5 bases and J by 0 bases, with 8 bases between them. In germline, CDR1 is SGHRS, CDR2 YFSETQ. CDR3: CASSWTATNEKLFF. The CDR3 nucleotides read TGCGCCAGCAGTTGGACAGCAACTAATGAAAAACTGTTTTTT. Filled out from reference TRBV5-1 and TRBJ1-4, the complete variable domain reads KAGVTQTPRYLIKTRGQQVTLSCSPISGHRSVSWYQQTPGQGLQFLFEYFSETQRNKGNFPGRFSGRQFSNSRSEMNVSTLELGDSALYLCASSWTATNEKLFFGSGTQLSVL.

This clone was counted a single time. The gene calls are TRBV29-1 and TRBJ2-7, with 7 bases fitting TRBD1. In germline, CDR1 is SQVTM, CDR2 ANQGSEA. This CDR3 has 13 amino acids. The junction had 7 bases not matched to a gene; V was cut back by 7 bases and J by 1 base. CDR3 nucleotide sequence: TGCAGCGCCGGACAGGCAAATTCCTACGAGCAGTACTTC. It translates to CSAGQANSYEQYF.

CDR3 amino acids: CASSLGAGRAHEQYF. CDR3 DNA sequence: TGTGCCAGCAGCTTAGGAGCGGGACGGGCCCACGAGCAGTACTTC. This chain joins TRBV7-9 and TRBJ2-7; 7 nucleotides align to TRBD2. Germline V gene sequence: CDR1 SEHNR, CDR2 FQNEAQ (reference sequence). V dropped 1 base and J dropped 5; count of bases not matched to a gene: 8. The CDR3 contains 15 residues.

A single count supports this clone. The J gene is TRBJ2-2, the V gene TRBV7-9; possible D gene TRBD2, 5 bases. Germline CDR1 reads SEHNR; CDR2 reads FQNEAQ (reference sequence). The CDR3 runs 12 residues. V dropped 3 bases and J dropped 7 bases, with 6 bases sitting between them. CDR3 residues: CASSFEGGELFF. CDR3 DNA sequence: TGTGCCAGCAGCTTTGAGGGCGGGGAGCTGTTTTTT.

Only one count was recorded for this clone. J is TRBJ2-1 and V is TRBV5-4; 10 bases align to TRBD2. The CDR3 sequence is 16 residues long. The V gene end was trimmed by 1 base and the J gene end by 0 bases; junction bases not matched to a gene: 1. Germline loops: CDR1 SGHNT, CDR2 YYREEE (reference sequence). The CDR3 protein is CASSLSGRASYNEQFF. CDR3 nucleotides: TGTGCCAGCAGCTTGAGCGGGAGGGCCTCCTACAATGAGCAGTTCTTC.

The chain carries TRBV5-1 and TRBJ2-3; D ambiguous. CDR3 length equals 12 residues. The germline V gene has CDR1 SGHRS and CDR2 YFSETQ. The V end was cut by 3 bases, the J end by 2 bases, with 4 bases between. CDR3: CASSSYTDTQYF. In DNA form, the CDR3 reads TGCGCCAGCAGCTCTTACACAGATACGCAGTATTTT.

This sequence joins TRBV29-1 and TRBJ2-4; TRBD2 matches at 7 bases. CDR1 SQVTM and CDR2 ANQGSEA come from the germline V gene. The CDR3 is 12 amino acids. Unmatched junction bases numbered 1, after V lost 2 bases and J lost 6 bases. The DNA of the CDR3 is TGCAGCGTTGAATCGGGGGGAAACATTCAGTACTTC. Amino acid sequence: CSVESGGNIQYF.

This clone was recorded once. The same CDR3 can be traced to other DNA sequences in this sample. The V call is TRBV28, the J call TRBJ2-7, with a tentative D call TRBD2 (6 bases). Trimming took off 6 bases at V and 2 bases at J, with 11 bases between the two ends. This CDR3 is built from 13 residues. Germline values: CDR1 MDHEN, CDR2 SYDVKM. The CDR3 DNA sequence: TGTGCCAGCAGGAGGGACTCGCCCTACGAGCAGTACTTC. Amino acids: CASRRDSPYEQYF.

This sequence joins TRBV7-2 and TRBJ1-5; D gene uncertain. CDR1 and CDR2 (germline): SGHTA, FQGNSA. V was pared by 5 bases and J by 9 bases, with 14 bases between. The CDR3 covers 13 residues. The CDR3: CASSPSPRWPQHF. The CDR3 region has the DNA TGTGCCAGCAGCCCGAGCCCTAGGTGGCCCCAGCATTTT.

This clone was counted once. The chain has TRBV5-4 and TRBJ2-7; 7 bases match TRBD1. Unmatched junction bases numbered 11, after V lost 4 bases and J lost 4 bases. The CDR3 contains 15 residues. Per the germline V gene, CDR1 is SGHNT and CDR2 is YYREEE (reference sequence). This chain's CDR3 is CASSLKDRLPYEQYF. CDR3 bases: TGTGCCAGCAGCCTGAAGGACAGGTTGCCATACGAGCAGTACTTC.

The gene calls are TRBV9 and TRBJ2-2; D might be TRBD1 or TRBD2, each matching 6 bases. Between the trimmed V and J ends, which lost 4 bases and 4 bases, there was a span of 26 bases. Looked up from germline, CDR1 is SGDLS and CDR2 is YYNGEE. The CDR3 has 19 residues. The CDR3 bases are TGTGCCAGCAGCCCCCAGGGGCCCGGGGGTGAATGGAGCACCGGGGAGCTGTTTTTT. This sequence encodes CASSPQGPGGEWSTGELFF.

J is TRBJ1-2 and V is TRBV19; D is unclear. Deletions cut 3 bases from V and 8 bases from J, with 13 bases between. This CDR3 has 13 amino acids. Looked up from germline, CDR1 is LNHDA and CDR2 is SQIVND (reference sequence). Here the CDR3 reads CASSIWRMRGYTF. For the CDR3, the DNA is TGTGCCAGTAGTATTTGGCGGATGAGAGGCTACACCTTC.

CDR3 region: CASSRDRPSSYNSPLHF. The CDR3, as DNA: TGTGCCAGCAGCCGGGACAGGCCGAGCTCCTATAATTCACCCCTCCACTTT. The gene calls are TRBV7-9 and TRBJ1-6, with 8 bases aligning to TRBD1. This CDR3 has 17 amino acids. Germline CDR1 and CDR2: SEHNR and FQNEAQ (reference sequence). V trimming: 5 bases; J trimming: 0 bases; junction bases outside the gene matches: 6.

Only one count was recorded for this clone. The chain couples TRBV12-5 to TRBJ2-1, with TRBD2 as a possible D gene (6 bases). The germline V gene encodes CDR1 LGHNT and CDR2 FRNRAP. Trimming removed 5 bases from V and 8 bases from J, with 19 bases in between. The CDR3 totals 15 residues. The CDR3 is CASGRYPSSADEQFF. CDR3 in DNA: TGTGCTAGTGGTCGCTACCCCTCTAGCGCCGATGAGCAGTTCTTC.

The chain is built from TRBV7-3 and TRBJ2-3, with 11 bases lining up with TRBD2. V gave up 5 bases and J gave up 0 bases; unmatched junction bases: 1. Germline V gene lookup returns CDR1 SGHTA and CDR2 FQGTGA. The CDR3 has 15 residues. CDR3 protein: CASSRTSGSTDTQYF. DNA for the CDR3: TGTGCCAGCAGCCGGACTAGCGGGAGCACAGATACGCAGTATTTT.

The V gene is TRBV7-9, the J gene TRBJ2-7, with TRBD2 identical over 8 bases. Germline V CDR1 and CDR2: SEHNR, FQNEAQ (reference sequence). The trim removed 5 bases at V and 1 base at J, leaving 7 bases unmatched. This CDR3 is 15 amino acids long. The CDR3 region has the DNA TGTGCCAGCAGCATGACTAGCGCAAGGTCCTACGAGCAGTACTTC. It encodes CASSMTSARSYEQYF.

The chain carries TRBV27 and TRBJ2-3; 13 bases align to TRBD2. The V gene end was trimmed by 4 bases and the J gene end by 2 bases; junction bases not matched to a gene: 9. From germline, CDR1 is MNHEY and CDR2 SMNVEV (reference sequence). This CDR3 contains 18 residues. The CDR3: CASSSVRTSGSFTDTQYF. CDR3 coding DNA: TGTGCCAGCAGTTCCGTTCGGACTAGCGGGAGCTTCACAGATACGCAGTATTTT.

The CDR3: CASSLGGQKYQPQHF. In nucleotides, the CDR3 is TGTGCCAGCAGTTTAGGGGGCCAGAAGTATCAGCCCCAGCATTTT. The chain couples TRBV28 to TRBJ1-5; D is possibly TRBD1 (6 bases). Germline V gene lookup returns CDR1 MDHEN and CDR2 SYDVKM. The CDR3 is made up of 15 amino acids. With 2 bases removed from V and 5 bases from J, the gap between germline ends came to 13 bases.

The chain joins TRBV7-6 to TRBJ1-3; no definite D call. CDR3 length: 14 residues. The germline V and J ends were trimmed by 5 bases and 0 bases, with 8 bases remaining between them. Looked up from germline, CDR1 is SGHVS and CDR2 is FNYEAQ. The CDR3 loop reads CASSGTYSGNTIYF. In DNA, the CDR3 is TGTGCCAGCAGCGGCACCTACTCTGGAAACACCATATATTTT.

This clone was recorded once. J is TRBJ2-2 and V is TRBV19; D may be TRBD2 (6 bases). The germline V and J ends were trimmed by 10 bases and 1 base, with 16 bases remaining between them. The CDR3 has 15 residues. Per the germline V gene, CDR1 is LNHDA and CDR2 is SQIVND (reference sequence). The CDR3 loop is CATSPRGLNTGELFF. CDR3 nucleotides: TGTGCCACCTCACCCCGGGGACTGAACACCGGGGAGCTGTTTTTT.

This clone was seen once. The chain employs TRBV29-1 and TRBJ2-3; 7 positions agree with TRBD2. The CDR3 sequence is 12 residues long. V lost 7 bases and J lost 6; bases outside the gene matches: 7. The germline gives CDR1 SQVTM, CDR2 ANQGSEA. Written as DNA, the CDR3 is TGCAGCGCCCACCGGGGAGGGGATACGCAGTATTTT. Its protein is CSAHRGGDTQYF.

The rearrangement joins TRBV7-2 to TRBJ2-5; D remains ambiguous. This CDR3 region has 15 residues. Germline-derived CDR1 and CDR2 are SGHTA and FQGNSA. V lost 1 base to trimming and J lost 5 bases, with 14 bases between them. The CDR3: CASSLGRGRVETQYF. The CDR3 coding sequence is TGTGCCAGCAGCTTAGGTAGAGGTCGGGTGGAGACCCAGTACTTC.